Below are 2 T cell receptor beta chains sequenced from a single sample in a study of T cell repertoires in cytomegalovirus infection. These receptors' targets are unknown. TCRdb independently ran MiXCR on the reads; one entry per CDR3 protein. The table shows roughly 990,000 distinct CDR3 sequences, with around 30% occurring only once. Sequencing used cultured CD8+ T cells from PBMCs, obtained from culture after CMV antigen stimulation. The receptors were sampled from a human donor in good health (CMV status not recorded). Some clones in this sample may be carry-over from other donors' samples.

The V call is TRBV11-2, the J call TRBJ2-5, with D uncertain. The CDR3 totals 13 residues. Trimming shortened V by 4 bases and J by 5 bases, and 11 bases separated the two germline ends. Germline V gives CDR1 SGHAT, CDR2 FQNNGV. CDR3 in amino acids: CASSSPTRETQYF. In DNA, the CDR3 is TGTGCCAGCAGCTCCCCGACGAGGGAGACCCAGTACTTC.

The V and J genes are TRBV19 and TRBJ1-5; 7 nucleotides match TRBD1. Trimming removed 4 bases from V and 3 bases from J; junction bases left unmatched: 6. The length of the CDR3 is 15 residues. Germline values: CDR1 LNHDA, CDR2 SQIVND (reference sequence). CDR3 sequence: CASSRGGEYNQPQHF. DNA of the CDR3: TGTGCCAGTAGTAGAGGGGGCGAATACAATCAGCCCCAGCATTTT.